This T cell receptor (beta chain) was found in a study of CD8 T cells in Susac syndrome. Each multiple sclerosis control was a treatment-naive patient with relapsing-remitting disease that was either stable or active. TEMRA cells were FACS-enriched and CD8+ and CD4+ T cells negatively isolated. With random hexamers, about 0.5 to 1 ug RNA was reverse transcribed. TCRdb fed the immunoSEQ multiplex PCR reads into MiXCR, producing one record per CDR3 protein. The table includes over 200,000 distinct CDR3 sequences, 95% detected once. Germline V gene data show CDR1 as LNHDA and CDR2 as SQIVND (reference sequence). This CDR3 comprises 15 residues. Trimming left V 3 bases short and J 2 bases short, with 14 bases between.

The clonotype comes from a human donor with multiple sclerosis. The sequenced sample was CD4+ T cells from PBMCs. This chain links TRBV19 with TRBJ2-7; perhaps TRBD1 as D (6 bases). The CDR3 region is CASSIGEGVPYEQYF. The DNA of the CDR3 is TGTGCCAGTAGTATTGGAGAGGGGGTCCCCTACGAGCAGTACTTC.